The clone carrying this T cell receptor beta chain was observed a few times. Its antigen is not identified. PCR was performed using 60 Vbeta and 13 Jbeta primers. TCRdb's table, derived via immunoSEQ multiplex PCR, lists solely in-frame clones and lacks some. Of around 150,000 clones in the sample, 76% were seen once. This entry belongs to a study of cytomegalovirus exposure and HLA in healthy donors. As for the study in general: Inside one of the first data releases sat some 85 million unique TCRs taken from HLA-typed donors.

V was pared by 1 base and J by 8 bases, with 17 bases between. Germline loops: CDR1 SGHRS, CDR2 YFSETQ. The CDR3 spans 15 residues. Study-wide findings and caveats: Because they were indistinguishable, some V segments, including TRBV6-2 and TRBV6-3, were excluded.

This sequence originates from a man aged 35-49 years in good health and CMV-seronegative. The specimen sequenced was PBMCs. The chain combines TRBV5-1 with TRBJ2-3; tentatively, D is TRBD1 (5 bases). DNA for the CDR3: TGCGCCAGCAGCTTGCAAGGCTCGACAGATGGTACGCAGTATTTT. Its protein product is CASSLQGSTDGTQYF. The full variable domain, in which reference TRBV5-1 and TRBJ2-3 provide the parts outside the CDR3, is KAGVTQTPRYLIKTRGQQVTLSCSPISGHRSVSWYQQTPGQGLQFLFEYFSETQRNKGNFPGRFSGRQFSNSRSEMNVSTLELGDSALYLCASSLQGSTDGTQYFGPGTRLTVL.